This entry lists 22 T cell receptor beta chains sequenced from one sample in a study of blood T cells in healthy people across ages. The authors ran a second PCR of about 6 to 11 cycles using a sample-barcoded 5' primer and a J-beta primer mix. TCRdb called the 5' RACE reads again in MiXCR, with one record for every CDR3 protein. The data contain more than 650,000 distinct CDR3 sequences, roughly 50% of them singletons. Specimen: blood. The receptor set was obtained from an elderly man in good health.

The chain joins TRBV7-6 to TRBJ1-6, with D perhaps matching TRBD1 (6 bases). CDR3 size: 16 residues. The germline gives CDR1 SGHVS, CDR2 FNYEAQ. V lost 5 bases and J lost 6, with 17 bases in between. In DNA form, the CDR3 reads TGTGCCAGCAGCCCGAGGACAGTTGGGAGTAATTCACCCCTCCACTTT. Encoded protein: CASSPRTVGSNSPLHF.

The V gene is TRBV5-1, the J gene TRBJ1-1, with D possibly matching TRBD1 (5 bases). Trimming removed 4 bases at V and 8 bases at J, with 12 bases between. Per germline, CDR1 SGHRS and CDR2 YFSETQ. This CDR3 comprises 12 residues. In nucleotides, the CDR3 is TGCGCCAGCAGCGAGGCCGGGGCAGAAGCTTTCTTT. Its translation is CASSEAGAEAFF. Complete variable domain (other parts from reference TRBV5-1 and TRBJ1-1): KAGVTQTPRYLIKTRGQQVTLSCSPISGHRSVSWYQQTPGQGLQFLFEYFSETQRNKGNFPGRFSGRQFSNSRSEMNVSTLELGDSALYLCASSEAGAEAFFGQGTRLTVV.

The rearrangement links TRBV28 to TRBJ2-3; the D is unclear. The CDR3 runs 14 residues. The germline CDR1 and CDR2 sequences are MDHEN and SYDVKM. V was clipped by 9 bases and J by 2 bases, with 15 bases between them. This chain's CDR3 is CARPPLNSTDTQYF. The CDR3 bases are TGTGCCAGGCCCCCCCTGAACTCCACAGATACGCAGTATTTT.

The gene calls are TRBV12-3 or TRBV12-4 and TRBJ2-7, with a weak D call TRBD1 (6 bases). The tail of the sequence fits TRBJ2-5 better, so the J call may be wrong. The CDR3 spans 13 residues. The CDR3 sequence is CAGTFGQFRTQYF. The CDR3 coding sequence is TGTGCCGGCACCTTCGGACAGTTCAGGACCCAGTACTTC.

This chain connects TRBV6-6 to TRBJ2-7; D call uncertain. V shed 2 bases and J shed 0 bases, with 8 bases lying between them. Looked up from germline, CDR1 is MNHNY and CDR2 is SVGAGI (reference sequence). The CDR3 covers 14 residues. The CDR3 protein is CASSYGRNSYEQYF. CDR3 bases: TGTGCCAGCAGTTACGGGCGGAACTCCTACGAGCAGTACTTC.

The V gene is TRBV4-1, the J gene TRBJ2-4; 9 bases align to TRBD2. Germline-derived CDR1 and CDR2 are MGHRA and YSYEKL. CDR3 length: 13 amino acids. J lost 7 bases, V lost 3 bases, and 1 base had no gene match. The CDR3 DNA is TGCGCCAGCAGCCACGGACTAGCGAACATTCAGTACTTC. It encodes CASSHGLANIQYF.

The rearrangement joins TRBV2 to TRBJ2-1, with 10 bases aligning to TRBD2. Per germline, CDR1 SNHLY and CDR2 FYNNEI. The CDR3 consists of 14 residues. V was clipped by 3 bases and J by 5 bases; unmatched bases: 1. The CDR3 coding sequence is TGTGCCAGCAGTGATAGCGGGGGGAACAATGAGCAGTTCTTC. Protein sequence: CASSDSGGNNEQFF.

This clonotype showed up just a few times. The rearrangement uses TRBV20-1 and TRBJ2-5; D is unclear. Germline V gene data show CDR1 as DFQATT and CDR2 as SNEGSKA (reference sequence). CDR3 length equals 11 residues. V was shortened by 4 bases and J by 0 bases, with 3 bases between the two germline ends. This CDR3 is CSAIYQETQYF. CDR3 DNA sequence: TGCAGTGCTATCTACCAAGAGACCCAGTACTTC.

CDR3: CSVRDNSGNTIYF. The CDR3 bases are TGCAGCGTGCGGGATAACTCTGGAAACACCATATATTTT. The J gene is TRBJ1-3, the V gene TRBV29-1; D is undetermined. Trimming left V 6 bases short and J 0 bases short, with 9 bases between. CDR1 SQVTM and CDR2 ANQGSEA come from the germline V gene. The CDR3 length is 13 residues.

CDR3 sequence: CSARGPQGGRYHRYAYF. CDR3 bases: TGCAGTGCTAGAGGCCCCCAGGGCGGGAGGTATCACAGATACGCGTATTTT. The chain is built from TRBV20-1 and TRBJ2-3; 8 bases agree with TRBD2. Germline V lookup: CDR1 DFQATT, CDR2 SNEGSKA (reference sequence). The V segment lost 1 base and the J segment 14 bases; nucleotides outside the gene matches: 23. This CDR3 contains 17 residues.

This clonotype was seen only a few times. The chain has TRBV7-2 and TRBJ2-7; D not certain. Germline V gene lookup returns CDR1 SGHTA and CDR2 FQGNSA. This CDR3 is built from 9 residues. In DNA form, the CDR3 reads TGTGATGGAATCTACGAGCAGTACTTC. Translating gives CDGIYEQYF. The full variable domain, completed using reference TRBV7-2 and TRBJ2-7, is GAGVSQSPSNKVTEKGKDVELRCDPISGHTALYWYRQSLGQGLEFLIYFQGNSAPDKSGLPSDRFSAERTGGSVSTLTIQRTQQEDSAVYLCDGIYEQYFGPGTRLTVT.

This chain joins TRBV6-6 and TRBJ1-5; no reliable D call. The ends were cut back, 6 bases at V and 6 bases at J, with 12 bases in the middle. The germline CDR1 and CDR2 sequences are MNHNY and SVGAGI (reference sequence). The CDR3 covers 13 residues. CDR3 loop: CASSSRAGQPQHF. CDR3 nucleotide sequence: TGTGCCAGCAGCTCCCGGGCGGGTCAGCCCCAGCATTTT.

V gene TRBV5-5 combines with J gene TRBJ1-4; unclear D gene. The CDR3 totals 14 residues. In germline, CDR1 is SGHKS, CDR2 YYEKEE (reference sequence). The V and J ends lost 0 bases and 7 bases respectively, with 10 bases between them. CDR3 loop: CASSLAPGGEKLFF. The CDR3 DNA sequence: TGTGCCAGCAGCTTGGCTCCAGGCGGTGAAAAACTGTTTTTT.

This clonotype was seen only a few times. The V call is TRBV20-1, the J call TRBJ2-1; perhaps TRBD2 as D (6 bases). Trimming cost V 4 bases and J 0 bases, with 13 bases left between them. Germline V gene lookup returns CDR1 DFQATT and CDR2 SNEGSKA (reference sequence). This CDR3 is 15 amino acids long. CDR3 protein: CSATGWRDSYNEQFF. The CDR3 nucleotides read TGCAGTGCTACGGGGTGGCGGGACTCCTACAATGAGCAGTTCTTC.

The J gene is TRBJ2-1, the V gene TRBV28, with D hard to call. The CDR3 spans 12 residues. Germline-derived CDR1 and CDR2 are MDHEN and SYDVKM. The V gene lost 4 bases and the J gene lost 10 bases, with 11 bases spanning the gap. The CDR3 is CASSSPWGEQFF. CDR3 sequence (DNA): TGTGCCAGCAGTTCCCCCTGGGGAGAGCAGTTCTTC.

In its sample, this clonotype was seen a few times. The genes are TRBV24-1 and TRBJ2-5; 10 bases align to TRBD1. The length of the CDR3 is 13 residues. Germline V gene sequence: CDR1 KGHDR, CDR2 SFDVKD. The V gene end was trimmed by 9 bases and the J gene end by 3 bases; junction bases not matched to a gene: 3. CDR3 residues: CATRGTGEETQYF. DNA for the CDR3: TGTGCCACCCGGGGGACAGGGGAAGAGACCCAGTACTTC.

The chain couples TRBV9 to TRBJ2-5, with D perhaps TRBD2 (7 bases). Between the trimmed V and J ends, which lost 5 bases and 4 bases, there was a span of 27 bases. The CDR3 sequence is 18 residues long. Germline CDR1 reads SGDLS; CDR2 reads YYNGEE. CDR3 nucleotide sequence: TGTGCCAGCAGTTTGGGGAGGCTAGCGGAGGGGGTAGGAGAGACCCAGTACTTC. This gives the protein CASSLGRLAEGVGETQYF. The full variable domain, with the rest looked up from reference TRBV9 and TRBJ2-5, is DSGVTQTPKHLITATGQRVTLRCSPRSGDLSVYWYQQSLDQGLQFLIQYYNGEERAKGNILERFSAQQFPDLHSELNLSSLELGDSALYFCASSLGRLAEGVGETQYFGPGTRLLVL.

This rearrangement joins TRBV20-1 to TRBJ2-3, with D uncertain. Germline CDR1 DFQATT, CDR2 SNEGSKA (reference sequence). The CDR3 totals 11 residues. The ends were cut back, 6 bases at V and 4 bases at J, with 8 bases in the middle. CDR3 sequence reads: CSAPQADTQYF. The CDR3 DNA sequence: TGCAGTGCCCCTCAGGCAGATACGCAGTATTTT.

CDR3 sequence reads: CASSLGGTSGISEQYF. CDR3 DNA: TGTGCCAGCAGCTTGGGGGGAACTAGCGGGATTAGCGAGCAGTACTTC. The chain links TRBV7-2 to TRBJ2-7, with TRBD2 identical over 10 bases. There are 16 residues in the CDR3. Germline V CDR1 and CDR2: SGHTA, FQGNSA. V was pared by 3 bases and J by 6 bases, with 11 bases of the junction left unmatched.

The J gene is TRBJ2-2, the V gene TRBV2; perhaps TRBD2 as D (6 bases). The germline V gene encodes CDR1 SNHLY and CDR2 FYNNEI. The length of the CDR3 is 13 residues. V was clipped by 6 bases and J by 4 bases, with 9 bases between them. The CDR3 reads CASRKEGTGELFF. The CDR3 DNA reads as TGTGCCAGCAGGAAGGAGGGCACCGGGGAGCTGTTTTTT.

This clonotype was counted a few times. This chain links TRBV10-3 with TRBJ2-4; 7 nucleotides match TRBD1. J was trimmed by 8 bases and V by 6 bases; bases with no gene match: 10. Germline CDR1 and CDR2: ENHRY and SYGVKD. CDR3 length: 14 amino acids. The CDR3 DNA is TGTGCCATCAGCCCCGGACAGGATGGGGACATTCAGTACTTC. This translates into CAISPGQDGDIQYF.

The CDR3 loop reads CASSVSGTTDTQYF. The CDR3, as DNA: TGTGCCAGCAGTGTGAGCGGGACGACAGATACGCAGTATTTT. This rearrangement joins TRBV6-5 to TRBJ2-3; 7 nucleotides align to TRBD2. The CDR3 spans 14 residues. Germline CDR1 is MNHEY and CDR2 is SVGAGI. J lost 3 bases, V lost 5 bases, and 5 bases had no gene match.